The 4 T cell receptor beta chains reported below all come from one sample, sequenced in a study of cytomegalovirus exposure and HLA in healthy donors. Amplification used 60 Vbeta primers and 13 Jbeta primers. The assay was immunoSEQ multiplex PCR, and TCRdb's table has in-frame clones only and misses some. Here the sample spans 60,000 to 100,000 clones, 60% to 85% being singletons. The specimen sequenced was PBMCs. The source is a male donor in good health and CMV-seropositive.

V gene TRBV7-2 combines with J gene TRBJ2-1; 16 bases fit TRBD2. V trimming: 5 bases; J trimming: 3 bases; junction bases outside the gene matches: 7. Germline V gene lookup returns CDR1 SGHTA and CDR2 FQGNSA. The CDR3 has 18 residues. The CDR3 nucleotides read TGTGCCAGCAGCACCCCAGGGACTAGCGGGGGGGGCTACAATGAGCAGTTCTTC. Translating it yields CASSTPGTSGGGYNEQFF. The complete variable domain, with remaining parts taken from reference TRBV7-2 and TRBJ2-1, reads GAGVSQSPSNKVTEKGKDVELRCDPISGHTALYWYRQSLGQGLEFLIYFQGNSAPDKSGLPSDRFSAERTGGSVSTLTIQRTQQEDSAVYLCASSTPGTSGGGYNEQFFGPGTRLTVL.

The chain links TRBV18 to TRBJ1-1, with D possibly matching TRBD1 (6 bases). The CDR3 is 15 residues long. Trimming pared 3 bases from V and 1 base from J, leaving 12 bases between. Germline V gene data show CDR1 as KGHSH and CDR2 as LQKENI. Here the CDR3 reads CASSPGGRGNTEAFF. CDR3 nucleotide sequence: TGTGCCAGCTCACCTGGGGGCAGGGGGAACACTGAAGCTTTCTTT.

V gene TRBV4-1 combines with J gene TRBJ1-4; tentatively, D is TRBD1 (5 bases). Germline CDR1 and CDR2: MGHRA and YSYEKL. Trimming removed 1 base from V and 0 bases from J, with 6 bases in between. CDR3 size: 15 residues. CDR3 DNA: TGCGCCAGCAGCCAAGTAGGGGCAACTAATGAAAAACTGTTTTTT. Protein product: CASSQVGATNEKLFF.

This clone was detected once. The junction departs from the called germline gene at one end, perhaps through a read error. The rearrangement links TRBV2 to TRBJ2-1; D is uncertain. This CDR3 is built from 14 residues. Germline CDR1 is SNHLY and CDR2 is FYNNEI. The chain's CDR3 is CASSEDTSYNEQFF. The CDR3 region has the DNA TGTGCCAGCAGCGAAGACACCTCCTACAATGAGCAGTTCTTC. Full variable domain (remainder filled in from reference TRBV2 and TRBJ2-1): EPEVTQTPSHQVTQMGQEVILRCVPISNHLYFYWYRQILGQKVEFLVSFYNNEISEKSEIFDDQFSVERPDGSNFTLKIRSTKLEDSAMYFCASSEDTSYNEQFFGPGTRLTVL.